Listed below are T cell receptor beta chains from one sample, sequenced in a study of shared clonotypes between healthy human individuals. The assay was immunoSEQ multiplex PCR, and TCRdb's table has in-frame clones only and misses some. Found here are more than 2 million clones, just over 90% of them singletons; the top ten hold less than 2%. Sequencing input: naive CD8+ T cells from PBMCs. These receptors all stem from a man aged 18 to 30 in good health. Some clones in this sample may be carry-over from other donors' samples. The CDR3 runs from the conserved cysteine through the conserved F or W. The D gene is left open where the match is weak.

NA	TRBV6-5	TRBJ2-1	CASSYGDLSEQFF
NA	TRBV20-1	TRBJ2-7	CSARDSYEQYF
TRBD2	TRBV28	TRBJ2-2	CASSLLAGGTGELFF
TRBD1	TRBV30	TRBJ2-7	CAWSPGQGVDEQYF
NA	TRBV27	TRBJ1-5	CASSQQGMEQPQHF
NA	TRBV19	TRBJ1-2	CASSIGGNGYTF
NA	TRBV5-1	TRBJ2-3	CASSGVVGDTQYF
NA	TRBV4-1	TRBJ1-1	CASSQDQGMNTEAFF
NA	TRBV29-1	TRBJ2-3	CSVEKSGLSTDTQYF
NA	TRBV28	TRBJ1-2	CASRSYREGAYTF
NA	TRBV7-9	TRBJ2-5	CASSLDTQYF
NA	TRBV28	TRBJ2-7	CASSAIEASHEQYF
NA	TRBV27	TRBJ1-2	CASSLRDSPPGDYGYTF
TRBD1	TRBV9	TRBJ1-2	CASSSSWTGIRDGYTF
NA	TRBV6-5	TRBJ2-2	CASSYSQRDTGELFF
NA	TRBV27	TRBJ2-7	CASRGQNSYEQYF
TRBD2	TRBV27	TRBJ2-7	CASSSRTSGTYEQYF
NA	TRBV4-1	TRBJ1-5	CASSQGARGQPQHF
TRBD1	TRBV5-6	TRBJ2-7	CASSWDRSSYEQYF
NA	TRBV6-5	TRBJ1-1	CASSLTSAIAEAFF
NA	TRBV6-4	TRBJ1-5	CASSDSGSNQPQHF
NA	TRBV13	TRBJ2-4	CASAEGQVNIQYF
NA	TRBV25-1	TRBJ1-5	CASTGGGVQPQHF
NA	TRBV4-1	TRBJ1-2	CASSQARAYGYTF
NA	TRBV7-6	TRBJ2-7	CASSPGPRDGSYEQYF
NA	TRBV28	TRBJ2-2	CASSPRGIVRSDTGELFF
NA	TRBV4-3	TRBJ2-2	CASSQAPGENTGELFF
TRBD2	TRBV27	TRBJ2-3	CASSQRERESAKDTQYF
NA	TRBV27	TRBJ1-1	CASSLLTGYGRTEAFF
TRBD1	TRBV5-1	TRBJ2-7	CASSAWGTGASEQYF
TRBD1	TRBV10-3	TRBJ1-5	CATWTGMGSNQPQHF
TRBD2	TRBV27	TRBJ2-1	CASSWGTSGDNEQFF
NA	TRBV29-1	TRBJ1-1	CSANWVVGNTEAFF
NA	TRBV18	TRBJ1-5	CASSPPAGNQPQHF
NA	TRBV27	TRBJ1-1	CASSFVGGNTEAFF
NA	TRBV10-2	TRBJ2-7	CASSERGLTTEQYF
NA	TRBV27	TRBJ1-2	CASSLLGGNGYTF
NA	TRBV27	TRBJ2-1	CASSLQTSTFHEQFF
NA	TRBV5-4	TRBJ2-1	CASSVDSYNEQFF
TRBD1	TRBV9	TRBJ1-2	CASSVEMTGGYGYTF
NA	TRBV7-8	TRBJ2-6	CASSLRSGANVLTF
NA	TRBV29-1	TRBJ2-7	CSVEDWQGPYEQYF
TRBD2	TRBV25-1	TRBJ2-5	CASSDRTSGSFETQYF
NA	TRBV10-3	TRBJ2-2	CAISESRVGSTGELFF
NA	TRBV2	TRBJ1-2	CASSEAGRGRGYTF
TRBD2	TRBV2	TRBJ2-1	CASSDTGLAGDHEQFF
TRBD1	TRBV7-8	TRBJ2-1	CASSSRDRRYNEQFF
NA	TRBV7-8	TRBJ2-1	CASSLAQAGKDEQFF
NA	TRBV4-3	TRBJ2-6	CASSQWDGLSGANVLTF
TRBD1	TRBV5-1	TRBJ1-2	CASSLDRGQDGYTF
TRBD1	TRBV6-1	TRBJ2-3	CASRETGGMDTQYF